This TCR beta chain was captured by sequencing in a study of Ad26.COV2.S vaccination and SARS-CoV-2 variants (dated by TCRdb to the early 2020s). A note on the overall study: Vaccine-arm donors came from COV1001, a multicentre, randomized, double-blind, placebo-controlled phase I-IIa trial of Ad26.COV2.S in healthy adults. The specificity and breadth of SARS-CoV-2-reactive T cell receptors after Ad26.COV2.S vaccination were assessed by TCRbeta repertoire sequencing. Investigators did not know the trial group allocation while performing experiments and assessing outcomes. Trial participants were randomized into five groups of five: low-dose or high-dose Ad26.COV2.S given once or twice, or placebo on both occasions. The TCR-sequenced set comprised about 32 samples: some 20 Ad26.COV2.S vaccine recipients, 5 placebo recipients and 8 SARS-CoV-2 convalescent individuals. Dosing of Ad26.COV2.S was intramuscular, at either 5x10^10 or 1x10^11 viral particles, delivered as one shot or as two shots spaced 56 days apart. Broader findings and caveats from the paper: Spike-specific TCR breadth was higher in Ad26.COV2.S recipients than in placebo recipients (P = 0.0014). Comparing responses between vaccine doses or regimens was not something the study was powered to do. According to the authors, total T cell responses may have been underestimated by the TCR breadth and depth analyses. Non-spike TCR breadth was comparable between vaccine and placebo recipients, consistent with the vaccine containing only spike. After vaccination, spike-specific CD8+ and CD4+ T cell responses were reported to show substantial breadth.

The intended sense of this specimen's treatment or condition label: over 15 received Ad26.COV2.S at low or high dose, single or two shots; about 5 received placebo; per-sample allocation not given. Repertoires of vaccine and placebo recipients were sequenced from samples collected on day 63 after the first injection. In Cohort 1b, roughly 25 adults aged 18-55 years were enrolled at a single site in Boston, USA, between 29 July and 7 August 2020. Ad26.COV2.S was a replication-incompetent adenovirus type 26 vector expressing a prefusion-stabilized SARS-CoV-2 spike protein from the original Wuhan strain. Regarding this clone: It lacks a known antigen. No base quality information exists; no much larger clone differs at one position.

The immunoSEQ Assay was used to sequence TCRbeta CDR3 regions. After extraction, genomic DNA underwent amplification by bias-controlled multiplex PCR, followed by high-throughput sequencing. The original pipeline was this. To quantify the absolute abundance of each unique TCRbeta CDR3 region, sequences were collapsed and filtered. T cell fraction was estimated by normalizing TCRbeta template counts to usable DNA, with usable DNA measured through amplification of reference genes found in all nucleated cells. Repertoire TCRs were annotated as SARS-CoV-2-specific by exact matching of V gene, CDR3 amino acid sequence and J gene to a known reactive TCR set. MIRA supplied the reference SARS-CoV-2 TCR set, which was filtered for enrichment in COVID-19-positive ImmuneCODE repertoires so that public or cross-reactive TCRs were removed. Drawing on the MIRA antigens, annotated TCRs were analysed further at the level of specific ORF or position within ORF. Breadth was defined as the number of annotated unique rearrangements divided by the total number of unique productive rearrangements, and depth was defined as the summed frequency of the annotated unique rearrangements. Two-sided Wilcoxon rank-sum tests were used to compare TCR breadth between groups. The table comes from immuneACCESS by way of TCRdb, which keeps in-frame sequences with V and J called. Part of the clones is missing from these tables; in studies checked, under half for an unresolved V gene and the rest for unknown reasons. Clonal size and the V and J genes are those of that table, whereas D and trimming came from the DNA. The sample data list 400,000 to 450,000 clones, and around 91% of these were observed just once. Clones ranked in the top ten supply roughly 4% of the sample.

In the germline V gene, CDR1 corresponds to LGHNA and CDR2 to YNFKEQ. The CDR3 goes from the cysteine to the phenylalanine over 15 residues. The kept DNA is CDR3 alone, 45 bases in frame from the first base. A distance of 14 bases separates the germline ends of V and J, which lose 0 bases and 6 bases respectively. The sample consisted of peripheral blood, taken in a trial of Ad26.COV2.S vaccine versus placebo. The receptor comes from a person aged 18-60 years who received the Ad26.COV2.S COVID-19 vaccine or a placebo. This receptor chain uses TRBV4-2 and TRBJ1-2, with the identity of the D gene unclear. The CDR3 protein is CASSQEDKLKDGYTF. The nucleotide sequence reads as follows: TGTGCCAGCAGCCAAGAAGACAAGCTAAAAGATGGCTACACCTTC.